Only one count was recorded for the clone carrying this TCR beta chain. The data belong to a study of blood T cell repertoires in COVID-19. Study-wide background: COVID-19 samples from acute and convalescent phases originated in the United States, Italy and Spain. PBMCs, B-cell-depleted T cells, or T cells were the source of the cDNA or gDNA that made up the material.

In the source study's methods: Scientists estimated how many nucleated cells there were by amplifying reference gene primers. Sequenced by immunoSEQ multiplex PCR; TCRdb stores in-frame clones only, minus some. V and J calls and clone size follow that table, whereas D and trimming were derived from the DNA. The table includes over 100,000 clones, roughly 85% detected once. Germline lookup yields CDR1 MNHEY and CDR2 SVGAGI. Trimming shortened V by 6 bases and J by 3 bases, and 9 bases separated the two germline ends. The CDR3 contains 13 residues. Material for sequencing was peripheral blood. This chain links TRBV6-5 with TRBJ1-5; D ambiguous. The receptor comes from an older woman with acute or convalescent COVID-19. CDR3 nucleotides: TGTGCCAGCAGCCCCGTACACAATCAGCCCCAGCATTTT. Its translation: CASSPVHNQPQHF.